This T cell receptor (beta chain) came from a study of shared clonotypes between healthy human individuals. About the research overall: Each donor contributed plates that comprised three CD4 naive, three CD4 memory, two CD8 naive and one CD8 memory.

Germline V CDR1 and CDR2: ENHRY, SYGVKD. J gave up 1 base and V 0 bases, and 0 bases lay outside the gene matches. The CDR3 sequence is 15 residues long. The assay ran at deep level. The data were produced by immunoSEQ multiplex PCR, yet TCRdb's version contains in-frame clones alone and is incomplete. Among 2 million to 2.5 million clones, 80% to 95% were seen once, and the ten largest hold about 0.39%. As to this clone: The target antigen is unknown.

General observations from the study: Non-shared clonotypes had lower generation probabilities than those shared by all four donors.

The chain employs TRBV10-3 and TRBJ2-3; 8 positions match TRBD1. The sequence was obtained from a man between 18 and 29 years old in good health. Some clones in this sample may be carry-over from other donors' samples. Sequencing was carried out using naive CD4+ T cells from PBMCs. Subset indicated: CD45RA+ positively selected. The chain's CDR3 is CAISESDRGTDTQYF. CDR3 sequence (DNA): TGTGCCATCAGTGAGTCGGACAGGGGCACAGATACGCAGTATTTT.